This T cell receptor (beta chain) emerged from a study of human T cells and chemical hapten exposure. General study results and limits: Positively correlated with patch test score were the counts of PT1 expanded TCRs. DPC sensitization left the count of TCRs above 1 in 1000 unchanged.

Many counts were recorded for this clonotype. Antigen: not known. The CDR3 is made up of 18 amino acids. Trimming at V came to 6 bases and at J to 0 bases, leaving 13 bases not matched to a gene. CDR1 MGHRA and CDR2 YSYEKL come from the germline V gene. Described time point: patch test 2, 6 weeks after DPC sensitization. Treatment: therapeutic diphenylcyclopropenone sensitization with weekly scalp DPC. Researchers sampled blood before each patch test went on. Library preparation tagged each individual cDNA molecule with a unique molecular identifier. TCRdb processed the RACE reads anew with MiXCR; each CDR3 protein has one entry. The sample comprises nearly 85,000 distinct CDR3 sequences, around 10% of which are singletons, and approximately 1.4% rests with the top ten.

Material: whole blood, obtained in connection with sensitization to the hapten diphenylcyclopropenone (DPC). This clonotype originated in a man between 18 and 29 years old with alopecia areata. Some clones in this sample may be carry-over from other donors' samples. The chain carries TRBV4-1 and TRBJ1-5, with 8 bases that match TRBD1. CDR3 coding DNA: TGCGCCAGCAGACCCAACTTGGACAGGGTGGTTAGCAATCAGCCCCAGCATTTT. Protein product: CASRPNLDRVVSNQPQHF.